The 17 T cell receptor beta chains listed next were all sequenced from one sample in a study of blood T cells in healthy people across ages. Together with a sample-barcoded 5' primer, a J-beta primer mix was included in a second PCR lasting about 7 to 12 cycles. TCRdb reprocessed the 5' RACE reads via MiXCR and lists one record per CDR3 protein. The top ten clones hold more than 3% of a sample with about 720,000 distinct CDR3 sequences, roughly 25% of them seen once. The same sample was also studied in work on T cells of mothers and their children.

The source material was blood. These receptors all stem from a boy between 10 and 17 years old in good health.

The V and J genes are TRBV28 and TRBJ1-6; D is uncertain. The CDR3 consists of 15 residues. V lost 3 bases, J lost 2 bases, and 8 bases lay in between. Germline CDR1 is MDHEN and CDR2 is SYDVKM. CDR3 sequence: CASSLVSAYNSPLHF. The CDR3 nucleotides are TGTGCCAGCAGTTTGGTTTCCGCCTATAATTCACCCCTCCACTTT. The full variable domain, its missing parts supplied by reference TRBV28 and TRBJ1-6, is DVKVTQSSRYLVKRTGEKVFLECVQDMDHENMFWYRQDPGLGLRLIYFSYDVKMKEKGDIPEGYSVSREKKERFSLILESASTNQTSMYLCASSLVSAYNSPLHFGNGTRLTVT.

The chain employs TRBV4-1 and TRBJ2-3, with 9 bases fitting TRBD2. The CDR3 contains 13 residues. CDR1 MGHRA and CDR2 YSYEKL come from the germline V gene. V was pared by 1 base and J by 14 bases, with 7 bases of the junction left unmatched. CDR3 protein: CASSQVDAGGLYF. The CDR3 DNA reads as TGCGCCAGCAGCCAAGTTGATGCGGGAGGGTTGTATTTT.

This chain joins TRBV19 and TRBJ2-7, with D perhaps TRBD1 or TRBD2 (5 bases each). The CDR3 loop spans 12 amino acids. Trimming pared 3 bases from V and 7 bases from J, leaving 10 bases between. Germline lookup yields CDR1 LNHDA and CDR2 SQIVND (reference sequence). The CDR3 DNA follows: TGTGCCAGTAGTATCGGGGCAGAAGAGCAGTACTTC. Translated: CASSIGAEEQYF. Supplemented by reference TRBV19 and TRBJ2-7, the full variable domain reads DGGITQSPKYLFRKEGQNVTLSCEQNLNHDAMYWYRQDPGQGLRLIYYSQIVNDFQKGDIAEGYSVSREKKESFPLTVTSAQKNPTAFYLCASSIGAEEQYFGPGTRLTVT.

CDR3 region: CASSLGRGIFYGYTF. CDR3 nucleotides: TGTGCCAGCAGTTTAGGGCGGGGGATCTTCTATGGCTACACCTTC. The genes are TRBV12-3 or TRBV12-4 and TRBJ1-2, with D possibly TRBD1 on 5 matching bases. Trimming pared 1 base from V and 4 bases from J, leaving 13 bases between. CDR3 length equals 15 residues.

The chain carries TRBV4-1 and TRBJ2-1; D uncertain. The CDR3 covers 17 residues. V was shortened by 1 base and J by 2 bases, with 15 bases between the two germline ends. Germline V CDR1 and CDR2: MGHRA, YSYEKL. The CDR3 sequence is CASSQGPVSATYNEQFF. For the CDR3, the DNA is TGCGCCAGCAGCCAAGGCCCGGTCTCAGCGACCTACAATGAGCAGTTCTTC.

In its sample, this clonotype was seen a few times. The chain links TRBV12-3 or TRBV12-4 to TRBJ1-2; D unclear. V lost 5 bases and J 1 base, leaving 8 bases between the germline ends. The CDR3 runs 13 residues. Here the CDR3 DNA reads TGTGCCAGCAGTCGACCCTATAACTATGGCTACACCTTC. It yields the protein CASSRPYNYGYTF.

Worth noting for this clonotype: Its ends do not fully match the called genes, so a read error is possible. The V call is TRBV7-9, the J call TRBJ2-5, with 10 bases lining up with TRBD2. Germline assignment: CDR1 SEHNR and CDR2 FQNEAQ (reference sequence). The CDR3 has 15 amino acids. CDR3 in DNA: TGTGCCAGCAACTTAGGACTAGCGGAGCTGGAGACCCAGTACTTC. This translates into CASNLGLAELETQYF.

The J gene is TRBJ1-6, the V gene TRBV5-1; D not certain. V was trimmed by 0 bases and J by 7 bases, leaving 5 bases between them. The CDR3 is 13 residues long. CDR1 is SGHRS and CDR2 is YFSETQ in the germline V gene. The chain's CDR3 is CASSLDHNSPLHF. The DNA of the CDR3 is TGCGCCAGCAGCTTGGATCACAATTCACCCCTCCACTTT.

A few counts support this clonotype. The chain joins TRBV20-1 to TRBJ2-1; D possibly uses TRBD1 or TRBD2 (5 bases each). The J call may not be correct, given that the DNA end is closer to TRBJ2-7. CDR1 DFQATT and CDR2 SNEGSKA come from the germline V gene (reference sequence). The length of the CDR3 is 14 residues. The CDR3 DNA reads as TGCAGTGCTAGACCCTGGGACGGATCCTACGAGCAGTACTTC. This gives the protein CSARPWDGSYEQYF.

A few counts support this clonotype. The DNA of the CDR3 is TGTGCCAGCAGCGCCCGGGACTCCGCCTACGAGCAGTACTTC. This encodes CASSARDSAYEQYF. The chain couples TRBV9 to TRBJ2-7, with D perhaps matching TRBD2 (6 bases). The CDR3 length is 14 residues. The germline V and J ends were trimmed by 3 bases and 2 bases, with 12 bases remaining between them. Germline V lookup: CDR1 SGDLS, CDR2 YYNGEE. Drawing the rest from reference TRBV9 and TRBJ2-7, the complete variable domain is DSGVTQTPKHLITATGQRVTLRCSPRSGDLSVYWYQQSLDQGLQFLIQYYNGEERAKGNILERFSAQQFPDLHSELNLSSLELGDSALYFCASSARDSAYEQYFGPGTRLTVT.

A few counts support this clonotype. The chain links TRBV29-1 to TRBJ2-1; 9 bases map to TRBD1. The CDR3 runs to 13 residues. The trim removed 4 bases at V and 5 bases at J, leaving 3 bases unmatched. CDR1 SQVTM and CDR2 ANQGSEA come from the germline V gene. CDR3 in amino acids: CSVVGQGDNEQFF. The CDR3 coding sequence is TGCAGCGTTGTGGGACAGGGAGACAATGAGCAGTTCTTC.

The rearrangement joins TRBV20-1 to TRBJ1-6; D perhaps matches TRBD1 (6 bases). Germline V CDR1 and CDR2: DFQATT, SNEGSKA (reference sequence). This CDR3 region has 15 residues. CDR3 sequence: CSANREILNNSPLHF. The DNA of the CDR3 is TGCAGCGCAAACAGGGAGATACTAAATAATTCACCCCTCCACTTT.

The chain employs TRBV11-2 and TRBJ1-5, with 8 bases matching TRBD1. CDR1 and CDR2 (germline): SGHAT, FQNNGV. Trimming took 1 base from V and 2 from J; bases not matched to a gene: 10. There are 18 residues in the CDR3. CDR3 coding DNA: TGTGCCAGCAGCTTAGGAGGTGACAGGGGATGGGGCAATCAGCCCCAGCATTTT. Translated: CASSLGGDRGWGNQPQHF.

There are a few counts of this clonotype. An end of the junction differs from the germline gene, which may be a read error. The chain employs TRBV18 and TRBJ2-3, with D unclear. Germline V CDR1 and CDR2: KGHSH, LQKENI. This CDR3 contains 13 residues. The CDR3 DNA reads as TGTGCCAGCTCACGAGTCGGCACAGATGCGCAGTATTTT. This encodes CASSRVGTDAQYF.

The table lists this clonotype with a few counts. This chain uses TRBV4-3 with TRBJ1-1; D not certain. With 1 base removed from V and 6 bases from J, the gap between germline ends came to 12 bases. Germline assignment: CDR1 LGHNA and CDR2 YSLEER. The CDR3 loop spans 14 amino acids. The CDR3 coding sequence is TGCGCCAGCAGCCAAGTAGGTGGGTTTGCTGAAGCTTTCTTT. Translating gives CASSQVGGFAEAFF.

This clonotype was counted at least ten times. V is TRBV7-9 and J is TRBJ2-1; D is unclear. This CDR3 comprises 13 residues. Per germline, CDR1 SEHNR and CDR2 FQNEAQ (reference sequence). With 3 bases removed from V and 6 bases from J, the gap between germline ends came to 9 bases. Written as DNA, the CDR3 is TGTGCCAGCAGCTTGAGTCAGTTCAATGAGCAGTTCTTC. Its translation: CASSLSQFNEQFF.

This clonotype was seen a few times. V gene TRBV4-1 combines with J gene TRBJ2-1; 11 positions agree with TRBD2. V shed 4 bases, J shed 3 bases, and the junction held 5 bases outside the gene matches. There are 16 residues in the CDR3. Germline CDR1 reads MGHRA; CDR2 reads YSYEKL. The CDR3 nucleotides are TGCGCCAGCAGCCCATCCACTAGCGGGAGCTACAATGAGCAGTTCTTC. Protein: CASSPSTSGSYNEQFF.